Only a few counts were recorded for the clone carrying this T cell receptor (beta chain). Its antigen is as yet unknown. The sample belongs to a study of T cell repertoires in cytomegalovirus infection. Across the whole study: Indications of both CMV infection and matching HLA type were provided by public TCR beta signatures.

Germline CDR1 SGHVS, CDR2 FNYEAQ. V was trimmed by 1 base and J by 1 base, leaving 10 bases between them. This CDR3 is 15 amino acids long. Study results and caveats: HLA-C-restricted TCR beta clonotypes specific for CMV led the ex vivo response. The cumulative frequency of public TCR beta families identified carriers of CMV plus the relevant HLA.

One entry per CDR3 protein results from TCRdb running MiXCR on the reads. The data show around 240,000 distinct CDR3 sequences, roughly 22% seen once. Sequenced input: CD8+ T cells from PBMCs. The receptor comes from a human donor in good health (CMV status not recorded). Some clones in this sample may be carry-over from other donors' samples. This chain uses TRBV7-6 with TRBJ2-5; the D gene is possibly TRBD1 (5 bases). CDR3 sequence reads: CASSLGTGFQETQYF. DNA for the CDR3: TGTGCCAGCAGCTTAGGAACAGGATTCCAAGAGACCCAGTACTTC.